The 13 T cell receptor beta chains in this list originate from one sample, sequenced in a study of cytomegalovirus exposure and HLA in healthy donors. Amplification used 60 Vbeta primers and 13 Jbeta primers. Profiling relied on immunoSEQ multiplex PCR, and the TCRdb table lists in-frame clones only, not all of them. The sample records 160,000 or so clones, roughly 87% being singletons. The sequenced material came from PBMCs. The receptors originated from a man aged 45-60 years in good health and CMV-seropositive.

The gene calls are TRBV29-1 and TRBJ1-2; D is possibly TRBD1 (5 bases). The CDR3 totals 12 residues. V dropped 6 bases and J dropped 5 bases, with 13 bases sitting between them. CDR1 is SQVTM, CDR2 ANQGSEA, per germline. The CDR3 coding sequence is TGCAGCGTAGGGCAGGGTGATTATGGCTACACCTTC. Translation: CSVGQGDYGYTF.

The rearrangement joins TRBV6-5 to TRBJ1-1, with D hard to call. This CDR3 region has 15 residues. The V end lost 0 bases, the J end lost 3 bases, and 11 bases lay between the germline ends. The germline V gene has CDR1 MNHEY and CDR2 SVGAGI. DNA for the CDR3: TGTGCCAGCAGTTACTCCGGGTTCGGGGACACTGAAGCTTTCTTT. Its translation: CASSYSGFGDTEAFF.

The rearrangement uses TRBV4-1 and TRBJ2-5; 9 positions match TRBD1. The germline V gene has CDR1 MGHRA and CDR2 YSYEKL. CDR3 size: 15 residues. J gave up 4 bases and V 0 bases, and 3 bases lay outside the gene matches. CDR3 region: CASSQEGDRAETQYF. The CDR3 DNA sequence: TGCGCCAGCAGCCAAGAGGGGGACAGGGCAGAGACCCAGTACTTC.

The chain employs TRBV7-2 and TRBJ1-5; maybe TRBD1 (6 bases). CDR3 length: 16 residues. Trimming took off 5 bases at V and 2 bases at J, with 16 bases between the two ends. Germline-derived CDR1 and CDR2 are SGHTA and FQGNSA. The CDR3 reads CASSLTGGHGNQPQHF. CDR3 in DNA: TGTGCCAGCAGCCTGACCGGGGGGCACGGCAATCAGCCCCAGCATTTT.

This clone has a handful of counts. Sequence at one end of the junction differs from germline and may be a read error. V gene TRBV7-9 combines with J gene TRBJ1-3; D unresolved. Germline V gene lookup returns CDR1 SEHNR and CDR2 FQNEAQ (reference sequence). The length of the CDR3 is 9 residues. The CDR3 here is CASSSVGNF. The CDR3 coding sequence is TGTGCCAGCAGCTCCGTCGGGAATTTT.

The chain joins TRBV6-1 to TRBJ1-5; TRBD1 might be the D (5 bases). Germline CDR1 reads MNHNS; CDR2 reads SASEGT. Trimming removed 3 bases at V and 7 bases at J, with 13 bases between. This CDR3 contains 14 residues. CDR3 nucleotide sequence: TGTGCCAGCAGTGAGGCTGGGAGGGACCAGCCCCAGCATTTT. It specifies CASSEAGRDQPQHF.

The chain is built from TRBV6-1 and TRBJ1-6; TRBD1 is a possible D gene (6 bases). Germline V gives CDR1 MNHNS, CDR2 SASEGT. Trimming left V 6 bases short and J 6 bases short, with 12 bases between. There are 14 residues in the CDR3. The CDR3 coding sequence is TGTGCCAGCAGGGACAGCAAACTTAATTCACCCCTCCACTTT. It yields the protein CASRDSKLNSPLHF.

This clone showed up just a few times. V usage is TRBV28 and J usage is TRBJ2-7; no clear D gene. Trimming stripped 6 bases from V and 2 bases from J, with 11 bases between. The V gene's germline CDR1 is MDHEN and CDR2 SYDVKM. The CDR3 extends over 13 amino acids. The CDR3 loop reads CASSQTPTYEQYF. CDR3 bases: TGTGCCAGCAGCCAGACTCCTACCTACGAGCAGTACTTC. The full variable domain, with the rest looked up from reference TRBV28 and TRBJ2-7, is DVKVTQSSRYLVKRTGEKVFLECVQDMDHENMFWYRQDPGLGLRLIYFSYDVKMKEKGDIPEGYSVSREKKERFSLILESASTNQTSMYLCASSQTPTYEQYFGPGTRLTVT.

The V call is TRBV7-9, the J call TRBJ2-1; D is ambiguous. Germline lookup yields CDR1 SEHNR and CDR2 FQNEAQ (reference sequence). This CDR3 region has 15 residues. V was cut by 5 bases and J by 8 bases, with 19 bases left in between. CDR3 amino acids: CASSGRSASVDEQFF. CDR3 DNA: TGTGCCAGCAGCGGAAGGAGCGCCTCGGTTGATGAGCAGTTCTTC.

The CDR3 region has the DNA TGTGCCAGTAGTATAACTAGCGGGAGGGGGATCTACGAGCAGTACTTC. Its protein product is CASSITSGRGIYEQYF. The V gene is TRBV19, the J gene TRBJ2-7, with TRBD2 matching over 13 bases. The J segment lost 3 bases and the V segment lost 2 bases, leaving 4 bases of the junction unmatched. Germline V CDR1 and CDR2: LNHDA, SQIVND (reference sequence). The CDR3 runs to 16 residues.

CDR3 region: CASSYSSGLAGEEQYF. The CDR3 DNA is TGTGCCAGCAGCTACAGTTCGGGACTAGCGGGGGAAGAGCAGTACTTC. The gene calls are TRBV13 and TRBJ2-7; the match to TRBD2 covers 14 bases. The CDR3 spans 16 residues. V dropped 4 bases and J dropped 7; count of bases not matched to a gene: 9. Germline CDR1 PRHDT, CDR2 FYEKMQ (reference sequence).

In DNA form, the CDR3 reads TGTGCCAGCAGCGGTTACGACAGGAGGATACGCACAGATACGCAGTATTTT. Amino acid sequence: CASSGYDRRIRTDTQYF. The chain employs TRBV9 and TRBJ2-3, with D perhaps matching TRBD1 (6 bases). The CDR3 spans 17 residues. Trimming pared 3 bases from V and 1 base from J, leaving 18 bases between. CDR1 and CDR2 (germline): SGDLS, YYNGEE. The full variable domain, in which reference TRBV9 and TRBJ2-3 provide the parts outside the CDR3, is DSGVTQTPKHLITATGQRVTLRCSPRSGDLSVYWYQQSLDQGLQFLIQYYNGEERAKGNILERFSAQQFPDLHSELNLSSLELGDSALYFCASSGYDRRIRTDTQYFGPGTRLTVL.

The CDR3 sequence is CASSFGLADTYEQYF. CDR3 DNA sequence: TGTGCCAGCAGCTTCGGACTAGCGGATACCTACGAGCAGTACTTC. The V and J genes are TRBV7-8 and TRBJ2-7; 10 nucleotides align to TRBD2. There are 15 residues in the CDR3. CDR1 is SGHVS, CDR2 FQNEAQ, per germline. Trimming took 3 bases from V and 2 from J; bases not matched to a gene: 4.